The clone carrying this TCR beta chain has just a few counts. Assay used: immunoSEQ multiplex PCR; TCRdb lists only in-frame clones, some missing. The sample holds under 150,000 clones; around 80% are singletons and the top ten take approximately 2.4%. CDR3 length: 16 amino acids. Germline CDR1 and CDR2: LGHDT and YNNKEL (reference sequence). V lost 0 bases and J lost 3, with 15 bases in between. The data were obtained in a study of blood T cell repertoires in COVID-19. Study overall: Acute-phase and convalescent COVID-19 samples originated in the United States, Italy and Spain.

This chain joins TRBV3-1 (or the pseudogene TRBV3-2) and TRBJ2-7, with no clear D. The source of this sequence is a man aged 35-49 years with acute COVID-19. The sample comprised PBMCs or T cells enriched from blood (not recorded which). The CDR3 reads CASSQDGGKQNYEQYF. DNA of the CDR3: TGTGCCAGCAGCCAAGATGGCGGAAAGCAAAACTACGAGCAGTACTTC.